Detailed here is one TCR beta chain. This clone was found once. Its recognized antigen is unknown. The sample holds no much larger clone one base away, and base qualities are not on file. This specimen belongs to a study of shared clonotypes between healthy human individuals (TCRdb year 2020). Concerning the study at large: A couple of women and a few men aged 18 to 49 years were included in the cohort. To estimate repertoire size and how much clonotypes are shared between individuals, the study performed deep sequencing of blood TCR repertoires from roughly five healthy adults. Leukapheresis yielded between about 0.85 and 10 billion PBMCs per donor. Libraries were prepared and TCR repertoires were sequenced by different laboratories using diverse techniques, in order to increase sequencing depth and limit assay-specific biases. For each donor, three plates each were used for CD4 naive and CD4 memory, two plates were used for CD8 naive, and one plate was used for CD8 memory. Study-wide findings and limitations: Clonotypes shared by all four sorted-subset donors showed higher generation probabilities than non-shared clonotypes. Larger estimated clonotype richness was generally found for naive subsets than for memory subsets. Because the study included a small number of donors, the genetic and exposure-history diversity represented was limited. Sharing across several donors was observed for around 5% of naive CD4, 3% to 3.5% of naive CD8, 2% to 2.5% of memory CD4, and roughly 0.4% of memory CD8 clonotypes. Based on pairwise subsampling, the degree of clonotype sharing among donors was expected to be affected by sequencing depth. Incomplete sequencing was indicated by rarefaction of sorted-subset datasets, despite the large sequencing depth. Sampling was restricted to blood, and TCR repertoires in tissues likely differ from the TCR repertoires found in blood.

The donors were healthy, HIV-negative adults who had no recently reported acute infections or vaccinations. All donors were Caucasian adults living in Nashville, Tennessee, USA. CD4+ T cells were enriched by magnetic negative selection, after which naive cells were positively selected on CD45RA and the negative fraction was taken as the memory subset. After blood collection by leukapheresis, PBMCs were isolated using Ficoll-Histopaque density gradient centrifugation and then cryopreserved in the vapor phase of liquid nitrogen. Purity and quantity of every magnetically sorted T cell population were checked by analytical flow cytometry. Genomic DNA was isolated from every sorted fraction and measured by UV absorbance on a Nanodrop 2000c. Using the deep immunoSEQ assay, TCR CDR3 regions were amplified from genomic DNA by multiplex PCR. Extracted genomic DNA from each cell subset was spread evenly across all wells of several immunoSEQ 96-well plates, with each plate serving as a replicate. For sorted subsets, roughly 200 ng of genomic DNA, equivalent to 30,000 or so T cell genomes, went into each replicate PCR. Purified libraries were measured with a Qubit 3.0 fluorometer, size-checked on a Bioanalyzer 2100, and measured again with the KAPA Library Quantification kit. Each immunoSEQ 96-well plate was sequenced on its own single-read 150-cycle Illumina NextSeq 550 flow cell. Regarding the original processing steps: Because the immunoSEQ output included only junctional sequences and no quality scores, the filtering could not be the same as the filtering used for full-length reads. To assign V/J genes and CDR3, sequences were annotated against IMGT germline references using PyIR, a Python wrapper for IgBLAST v1.9. Reads with weak V/J assignments (E-value above 1e-6), missing CDR3, stop codons, out-of-frame junctions, or ambiguous translated residues were removed. V3J clonotypes were defined as sequences sharing the same inferred V gene, J gene, and CDR3 amino acid sequence. To compute the percentage overlap between repertoires, the number of shared unique clonotypes was divided by the size of the smaller repertoire. Repertoire richness was assessed with RTK rarefaction, the Chao1 estimator, and Recon v2.1 estimates of unobserved clonotypes. Generation probabilities were computed with OLGA for all TCRbeta clonotypes obtained by the gDNA method from four donors. TCRdb took over this immuneACCESS table, retaining in-frame rearrangements with V and J assigned. Such tables are incomplete; in checked studies, under half of the missing clones stem from an unresolved V gene, and the remainder is unexplained. V, J and clone size are those of that table, while D and trimming were read from the DNA. Recorded for this sample are about 2.3 million clones; approximately 93% of them occurred a single time. The ten top clones hold 0.39% of the sample.

Sequencing input: naive CD4+ T cells from PBMCs. The cell subset or site label for this specimen denotes: CD45RA+ positively selected. The receptor's source is a man aged 18-30 years in good health. Some clones in this sample may be carry-over from other donors' samples.

The nucleotide sequence is TGTGCCAGCAGCCCCCGGGGGGGGGTCACCGGGGAGCTGTTTTTT. The resulting protein is CASSPRGGVTGELFF. The chain was built from TRBV11-3 and TRBJ2-2; 8 nucleotides in the junction match TRBD2. Sequences SGHNT (CDR1) and YENEEA (CDR2) are obtained from the germline V gene. Reading from cysteine to phenylalanine, the CDR3 counts 15 amino acids. The read is trimmed to its CDR3 DNA, 45 bases read in frame from base 1. Trimming accounts for 5 bases at V and 4 bases at J, while the number of junction bases matched to no gene is 6.